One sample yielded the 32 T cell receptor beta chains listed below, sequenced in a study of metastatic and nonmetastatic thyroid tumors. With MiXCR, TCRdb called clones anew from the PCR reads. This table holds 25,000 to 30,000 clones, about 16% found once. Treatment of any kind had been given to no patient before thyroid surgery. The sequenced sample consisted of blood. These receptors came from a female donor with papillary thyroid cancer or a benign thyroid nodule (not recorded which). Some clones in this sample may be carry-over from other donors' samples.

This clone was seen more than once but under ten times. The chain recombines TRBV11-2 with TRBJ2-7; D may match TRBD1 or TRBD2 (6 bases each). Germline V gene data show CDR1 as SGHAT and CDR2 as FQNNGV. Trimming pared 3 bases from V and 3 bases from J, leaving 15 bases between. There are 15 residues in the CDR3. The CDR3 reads CASSLSRGRGYEQYF. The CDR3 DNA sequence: TGTGCCAGCAGCTTGTCTCGGGGGCGCGGCTACGAGCAGTACTTC.

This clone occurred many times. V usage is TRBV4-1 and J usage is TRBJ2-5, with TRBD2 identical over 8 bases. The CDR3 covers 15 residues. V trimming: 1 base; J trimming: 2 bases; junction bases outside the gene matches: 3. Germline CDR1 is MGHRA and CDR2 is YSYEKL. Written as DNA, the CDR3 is TGCGCCAGCAGCCAAGGGTTAGCGGGGCAAGAGACCCAGTACTTC. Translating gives CASSQGLAGQETQYF.

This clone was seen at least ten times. CDR3 protein: CASTSPRQGWGTEAFF. DNA of the CDR3: TGTGCCAGTACCTCGCCGCGGCAGGGATGGGGTACTGAAGCTTTCTTT. The chain uses TRBV19 and TRBJ1-1, with D maybe TRBD1 (5 bases). CDR3 length: 16 residues. CDR1 is LNHDA and CDR2 is SQIVND in the germline V gene (reference sequence). Between the trimmed V and J ends, which lost 7 bases and 5 bases, there was a span of 23 bases.

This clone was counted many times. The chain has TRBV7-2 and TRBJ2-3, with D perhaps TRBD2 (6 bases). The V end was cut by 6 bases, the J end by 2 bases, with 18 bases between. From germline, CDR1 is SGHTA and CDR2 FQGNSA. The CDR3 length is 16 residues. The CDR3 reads CASRPGSGGITDTQYF. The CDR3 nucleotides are TGTGCCAGCAGACCGGGATCTGGAGGGATCACAGATACGCAGTATTTT.

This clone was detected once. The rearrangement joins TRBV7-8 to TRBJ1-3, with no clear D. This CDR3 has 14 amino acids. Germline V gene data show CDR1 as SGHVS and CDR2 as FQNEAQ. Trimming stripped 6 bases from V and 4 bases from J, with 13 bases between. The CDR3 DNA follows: TGTGCCAGCAGTACCGGGCCACCGGGAAACACCATATATTTT. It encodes CASSTGPPGNTIYF.

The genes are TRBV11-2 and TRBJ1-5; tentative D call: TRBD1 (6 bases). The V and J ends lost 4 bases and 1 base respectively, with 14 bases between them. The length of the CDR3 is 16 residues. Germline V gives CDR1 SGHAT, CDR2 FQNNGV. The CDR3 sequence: CASSSSGDSSNQPQHF. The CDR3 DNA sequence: TGTGCCAGCAGCTCGTCAGGGGATTCGAGCAATCAGCCCCAGCATTTT.

Written as DNA, the CDR3 is TGTGCCAGCAGCCTACTAGGTTTCCAGGGGGCAAGGGTCGATACGCAGTATTTT. Residues: CASSLLGFQGARVDTQYF. The chain links TRBV6-1 to TRBJ2-3; 8 bases are a match to TRBD1. The germline gives CDR1 MNHNS, CDR2 SASEGT. The V gene end was trimmed by 6 bases and the J gene end by 6 bases; junction bases not matched to a gene: 20. CDR3 length equals 18 residues.

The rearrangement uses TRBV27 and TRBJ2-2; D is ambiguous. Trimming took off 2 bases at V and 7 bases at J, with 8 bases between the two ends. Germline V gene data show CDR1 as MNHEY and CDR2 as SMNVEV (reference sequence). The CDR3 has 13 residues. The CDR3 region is CASSLEVVGELFF. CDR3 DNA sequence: TGTGCCAGCAGTTTAGAGGTCGTCGGGGAGCTGTTTTTT.

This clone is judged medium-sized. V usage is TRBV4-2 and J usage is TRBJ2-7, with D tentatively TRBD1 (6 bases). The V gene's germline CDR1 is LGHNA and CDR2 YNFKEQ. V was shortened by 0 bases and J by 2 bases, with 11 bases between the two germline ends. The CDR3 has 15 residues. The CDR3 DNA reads TGTGCCAGCAGCCAAGAGGGACACGCAACCTACGAGCAGTACTTC. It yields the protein CASSQEGHATYEQYF.

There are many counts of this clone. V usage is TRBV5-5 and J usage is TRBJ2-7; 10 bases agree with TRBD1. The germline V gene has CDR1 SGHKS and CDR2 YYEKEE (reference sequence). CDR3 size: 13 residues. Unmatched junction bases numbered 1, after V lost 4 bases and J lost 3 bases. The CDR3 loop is CASSRDRGYEQYF. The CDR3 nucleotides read TGTGCCAGCAGCCGGGACAGGGGCTACGAGCAGTACTTC.

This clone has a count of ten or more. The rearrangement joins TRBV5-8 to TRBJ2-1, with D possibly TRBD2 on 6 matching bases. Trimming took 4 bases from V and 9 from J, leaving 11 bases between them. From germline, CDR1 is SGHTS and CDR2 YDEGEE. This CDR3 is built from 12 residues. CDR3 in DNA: TGTGCCAGCAGCCTAGGAGGGCCTGAGCAGTTCTTC. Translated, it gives CASSLGGPEQFF. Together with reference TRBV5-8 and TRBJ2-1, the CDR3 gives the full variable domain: EAGVTQSPTHLIKTRGQQATLRCSPISGHTSVYWYQQALGLGLQFLLWYDEGEERNRGNFPPRFSGRQFPNYSSELNVNALELEDSALYLCASSLGGPEQFFGPGTRLTVL.

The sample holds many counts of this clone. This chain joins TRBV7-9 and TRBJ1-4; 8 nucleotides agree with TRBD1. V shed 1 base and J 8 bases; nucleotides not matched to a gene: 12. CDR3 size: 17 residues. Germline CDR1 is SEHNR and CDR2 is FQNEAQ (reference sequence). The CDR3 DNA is TGTGCCAGCAGCTTAGTTGGTCAGGGGGCGGAAAAAGAAAAACTGTTTTTT. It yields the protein CASSLVGQGAEKEKLFF.

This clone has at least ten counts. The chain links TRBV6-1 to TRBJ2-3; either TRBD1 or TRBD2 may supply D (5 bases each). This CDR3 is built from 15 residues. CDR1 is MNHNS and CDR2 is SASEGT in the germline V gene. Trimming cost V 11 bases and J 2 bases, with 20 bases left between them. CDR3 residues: CAVLFRDRYTDTQYF. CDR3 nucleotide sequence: TGTGCCGTTCTTTTCCGGGACCGCTACACAGATACGCAGTATTTT.

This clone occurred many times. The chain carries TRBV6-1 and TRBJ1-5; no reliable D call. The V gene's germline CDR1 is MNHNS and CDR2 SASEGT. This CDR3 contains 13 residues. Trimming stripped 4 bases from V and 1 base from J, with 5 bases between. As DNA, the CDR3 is TGTGCCAGCAGTGCGACCAGCAATCAGCCCCAGCATTTT. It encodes CASSATSNQPQHF.

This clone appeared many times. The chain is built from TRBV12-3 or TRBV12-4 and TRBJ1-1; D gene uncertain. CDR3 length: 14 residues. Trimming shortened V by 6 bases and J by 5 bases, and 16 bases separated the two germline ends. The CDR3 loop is CASSALRARTEAFF. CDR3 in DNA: TGTGCCAGCAGCGCACTGAGGGCGAGAACTGAAGCTTTCTTT.

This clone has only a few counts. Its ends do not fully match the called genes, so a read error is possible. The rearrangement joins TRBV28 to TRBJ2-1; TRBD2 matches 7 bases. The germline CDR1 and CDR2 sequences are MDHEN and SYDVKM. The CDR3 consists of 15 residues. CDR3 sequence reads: CASILAGSSYDEQFF. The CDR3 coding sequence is TGTGCCAGCATTTTAGCGGGTAGCTCCTACGATGAGCAGTTCTTC. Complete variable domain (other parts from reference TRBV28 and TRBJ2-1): DVKVTQSSRYLVKRTGEKVFLECVQDMDHENMFWYRQDPGLGLRLIYFSYDVKMKEKGDIPEGYSVSREKKERFSLILESASTNQTSMYLCASILAGSSYDEQFFGPGTRLTVL.

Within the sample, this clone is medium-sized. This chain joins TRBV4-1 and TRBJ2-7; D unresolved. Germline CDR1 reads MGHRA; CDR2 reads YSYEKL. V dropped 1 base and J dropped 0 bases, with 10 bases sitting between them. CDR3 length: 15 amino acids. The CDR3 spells CASSQVEGLSYEQYF. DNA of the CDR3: TGCGCCAGCAGCCAAGTGGAAGGGCTCTCCTACGAGCAGTACTTC.

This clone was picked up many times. As DNA, the CDR3 is TGTGCCAGCAGGGGACAGGGGTTCCCTAATGAAAAACTGTTTTTT. Amino acids: CASRGQGFPNEKLFF. The V and J genes are TRBV6-1 and TRBJ1-4, with 10 bases identical to TRBD1. This CDR3 spans 15 amino acids. CDR1 MNHNS and CDR2 SASEGT come from the germline V gene. V lost 6 bases and J lost 3; bases outside the gene matches: 4.

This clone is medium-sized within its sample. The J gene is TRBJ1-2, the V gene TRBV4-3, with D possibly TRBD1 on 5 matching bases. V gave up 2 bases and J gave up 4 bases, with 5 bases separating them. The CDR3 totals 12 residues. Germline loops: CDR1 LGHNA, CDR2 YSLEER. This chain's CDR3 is CASSQQGYGYTF. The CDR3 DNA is TGCGCCAGCAGCCAACAGGGCTATGGCTACACCTTC.

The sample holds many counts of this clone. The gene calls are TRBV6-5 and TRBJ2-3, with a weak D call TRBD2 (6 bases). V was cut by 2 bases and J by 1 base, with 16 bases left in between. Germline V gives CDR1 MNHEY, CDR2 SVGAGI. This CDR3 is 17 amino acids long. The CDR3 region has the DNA TGTGCCAGCAGTTACGGTGGTTCTAGGAGGGGCACAGATACGCAGTATTTT. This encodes CASSYGGSRRGTDTQYF.

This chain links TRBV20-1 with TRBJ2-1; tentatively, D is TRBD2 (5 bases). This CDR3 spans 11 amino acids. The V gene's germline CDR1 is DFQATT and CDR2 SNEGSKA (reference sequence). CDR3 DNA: TGCAGCCTAGCTGGTCTCAATGAGCAGTTCTTC. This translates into CSLAGLNEQFF.

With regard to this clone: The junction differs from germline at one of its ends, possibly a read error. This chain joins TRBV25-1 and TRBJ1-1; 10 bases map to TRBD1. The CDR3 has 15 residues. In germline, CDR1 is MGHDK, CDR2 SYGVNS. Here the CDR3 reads CASSGDRGMNIEAFF. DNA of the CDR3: TGTGCCAGCAGTGGGGACAGGGGCATGAACATTGAAGCTTTCTTT.

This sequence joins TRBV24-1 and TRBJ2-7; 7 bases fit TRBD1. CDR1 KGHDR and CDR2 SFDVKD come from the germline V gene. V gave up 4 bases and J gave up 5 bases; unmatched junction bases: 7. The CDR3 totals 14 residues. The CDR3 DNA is TGTGCCACCAGTGACCCGACAGGGCCGAACGAGCAGTACTTC. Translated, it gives CATSDPTGPNEQYF.

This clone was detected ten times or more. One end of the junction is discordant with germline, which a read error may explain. The CDR3 DNA reads as TGTGCTAGCAGCCTCAAAGGACTAGCGGGAGTCACAGATACGCAGTATTTT. Protein sequence: CASSLKGLAGVTDTQYF. This chain links TRBV7-7 with TRBJ2-3, with 13 nucleotides matching TRBD2. The CDR3 loop spans 17 amino acids. Per germline, CDR1 SSHAT and CDR2 FNYEAQ (reference sequence).

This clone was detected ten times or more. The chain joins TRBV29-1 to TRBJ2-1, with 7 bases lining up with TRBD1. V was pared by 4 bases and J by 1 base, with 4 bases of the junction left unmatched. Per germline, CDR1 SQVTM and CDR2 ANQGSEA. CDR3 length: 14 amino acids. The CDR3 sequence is CSVAHRGSYNEQFF. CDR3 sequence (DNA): TGCAGCGTTGCCCACAGGGGATCCTACAATGAGCAGTTCTTC.

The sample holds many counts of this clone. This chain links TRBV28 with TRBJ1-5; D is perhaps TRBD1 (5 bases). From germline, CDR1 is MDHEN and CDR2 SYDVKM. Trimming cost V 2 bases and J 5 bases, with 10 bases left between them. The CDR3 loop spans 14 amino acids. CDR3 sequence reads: CASSLRGFHQPQHF. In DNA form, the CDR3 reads TGTGCCAGCAGTTTACGGGGGTTTCATCAGCCCCAGCATTTT.

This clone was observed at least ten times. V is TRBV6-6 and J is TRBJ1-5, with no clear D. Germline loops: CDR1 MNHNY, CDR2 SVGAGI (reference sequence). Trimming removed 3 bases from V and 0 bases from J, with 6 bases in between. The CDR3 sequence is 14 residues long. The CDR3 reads CASSYADSNQPQHF. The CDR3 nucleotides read TGTGCCAGCAGTTATGCAGATAGCAATCAGCCCCAGCATTTT.

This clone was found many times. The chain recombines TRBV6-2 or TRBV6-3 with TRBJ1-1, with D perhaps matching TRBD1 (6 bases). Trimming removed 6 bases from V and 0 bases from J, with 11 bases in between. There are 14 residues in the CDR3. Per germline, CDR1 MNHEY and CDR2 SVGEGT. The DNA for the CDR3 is TGTGCCAGCAGCCCAGGGGTAGTGAACACTGAAGCTTTCTTT. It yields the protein CASSPGVVNTEAFF.

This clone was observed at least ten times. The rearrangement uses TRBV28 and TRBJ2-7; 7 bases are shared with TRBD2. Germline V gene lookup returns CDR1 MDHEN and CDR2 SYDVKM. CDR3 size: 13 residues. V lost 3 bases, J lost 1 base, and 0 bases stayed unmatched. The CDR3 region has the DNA TGTGCCAGCAGTTTTAGCGGGTCCTACGAGCAGTACTTC. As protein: CASSFSGSYEQYF.

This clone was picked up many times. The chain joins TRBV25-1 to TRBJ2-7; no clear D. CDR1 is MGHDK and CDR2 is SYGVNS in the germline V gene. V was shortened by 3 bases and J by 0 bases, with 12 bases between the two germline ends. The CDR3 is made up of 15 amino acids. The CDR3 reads CASSEDGPSSYEQYF. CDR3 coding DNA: TGTGCCAGCAGTGAGGACGGGCCCAGCTCCTACGAGCAGTACTTC.

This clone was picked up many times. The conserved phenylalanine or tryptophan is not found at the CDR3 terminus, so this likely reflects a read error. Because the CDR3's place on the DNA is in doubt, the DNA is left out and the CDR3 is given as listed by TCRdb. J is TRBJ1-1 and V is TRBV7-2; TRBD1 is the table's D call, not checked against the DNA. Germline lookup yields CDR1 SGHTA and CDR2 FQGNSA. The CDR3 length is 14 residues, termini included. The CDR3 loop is CASSLARGTEAHFA.

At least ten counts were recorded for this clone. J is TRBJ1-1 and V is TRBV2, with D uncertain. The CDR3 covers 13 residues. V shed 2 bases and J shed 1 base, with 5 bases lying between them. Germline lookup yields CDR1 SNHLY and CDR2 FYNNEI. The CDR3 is CASSEWSNTEAFF. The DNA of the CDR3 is TGTGCCAGCAGTGAATGGTCGAACACTGAAGCTTTCTTT.